The clone carrying this T cell receptor beta chain was counted many times. Its matching antigen is unknown. This entry belongs to a study of regulatory T cells in long-lasting Graves disease. Study conclusions and caveats: Whereas new patients shared some 970 public clonotypes, persistent patients shared more, at under 3,500.

Time point noted: newly diagnosed GD, antithyroid drugs for less than 3 months. Making the TCR library involved RNA that had been extracted from PBMCs. The ends were cut back, 3 bases at V and 4 bases at J, with 19 bases in the middle. The CDR3 runs to 16 residues. CDR1 and CDR2 (germline): SGDLS, YYNGEE. Construction of the TCR beta libraries employed iRepertoire HTBI primers in conjunction with Arm-PCR of CDR3 regions. TCRdb processed the multiplex PCR reads anew with MiXCR; each CDR3 protein has one entry. The sample shows around 250,000 distinct CDR3 sequences, about 18% of them seen only once. These data also featured in a second study, about T cells in Graves' hyperthyroidism and ophthalmopathy. That paper states: Most clonotypes expanded in thyroid above 0.001 were likewise present in blood.

This TCR was sampled from a woman aged 30 to 39 with Graves disease. The chain couples TRBV9 to TRBJ1-2, with D possibly matching TRBD1 (5 bases). Sequenced here: peripheral blood mononuclear cells (PBMCs), sampled at new diagnosis, from a patient treated with antithyroid drugs. The CDR3 DNA is TGTGCCAGCAGCGCACAACAGGACACAGAAGGCTATGGCTACACCTTC. Protein: CASSAQQDTEGYGYTF. Looking up the rest from reference TRBV9 and TRBJ1-2 gives the full variable domain: DSGVTQTPKHLITATGQRVTLRCSPRSGDLSVYWYQQSLDQGLQFLIQYYNGEERAKGNILERFSAQQFPDLHSELNLSSLELGDSALYFCASSAQQDTEGYGYTFGSGTRLTVV.